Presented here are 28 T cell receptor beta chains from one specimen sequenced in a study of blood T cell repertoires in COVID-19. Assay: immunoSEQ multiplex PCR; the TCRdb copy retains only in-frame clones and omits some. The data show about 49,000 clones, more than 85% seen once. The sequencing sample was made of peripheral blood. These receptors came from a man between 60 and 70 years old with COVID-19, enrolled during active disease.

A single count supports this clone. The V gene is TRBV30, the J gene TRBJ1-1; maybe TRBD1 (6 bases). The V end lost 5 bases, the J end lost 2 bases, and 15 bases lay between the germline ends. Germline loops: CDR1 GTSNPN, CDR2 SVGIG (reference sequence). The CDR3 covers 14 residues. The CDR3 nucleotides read TGTGCCTGGTGGGTGACAGGAAGAAACACTGAAGCTTTCTTT. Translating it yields CAWWVTGRNTEAFF.

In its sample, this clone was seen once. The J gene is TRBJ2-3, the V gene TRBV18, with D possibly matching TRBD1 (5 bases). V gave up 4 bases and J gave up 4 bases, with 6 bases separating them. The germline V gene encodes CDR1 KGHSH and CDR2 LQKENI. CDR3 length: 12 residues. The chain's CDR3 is CASSQGPDTQYF. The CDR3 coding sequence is TGTGCCAGCTCACAGGGGCCAGATACGCAGTATTTT.

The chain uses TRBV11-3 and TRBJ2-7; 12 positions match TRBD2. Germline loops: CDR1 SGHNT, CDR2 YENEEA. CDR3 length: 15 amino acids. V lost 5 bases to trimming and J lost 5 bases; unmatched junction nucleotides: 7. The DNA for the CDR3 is TGTGCCAGCAGCATGCAGACTAGCGGGGGCCACGAGCAGTACTTC. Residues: CASSMQTSGGHEQYF.

Written as DNA, the CDR3 is TGTGCCAGCAGCCTCTACTACGAGCAGTACTTC. This codes for CASSLYYEQYF. The V call is TRBV6-6, the J call TRBJ2-7; unclear D gene. Germline V gene data show CDR1 as MNHNY and CDR2 as SVGAGI (reference sequence). The CDR3 is 11 residues long. V was trimmed by 6 bases and J by 3 bases, leaving 6 bases between them.

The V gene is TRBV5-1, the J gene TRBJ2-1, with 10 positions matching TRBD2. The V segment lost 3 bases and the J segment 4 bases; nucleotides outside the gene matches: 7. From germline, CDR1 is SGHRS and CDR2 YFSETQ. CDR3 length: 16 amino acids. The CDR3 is CASSSKLAGPYNEQFF. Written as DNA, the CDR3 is TGCGCCAGCAGCTCGAAACTAGCGGGGCCGTACAATGAGCAGTTCTTC.

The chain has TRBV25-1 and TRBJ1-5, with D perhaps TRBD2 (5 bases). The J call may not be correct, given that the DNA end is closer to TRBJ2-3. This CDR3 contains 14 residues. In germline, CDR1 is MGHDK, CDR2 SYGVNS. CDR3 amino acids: CASSDGVLNQPQYF. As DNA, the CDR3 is TGTGCCAGCAGTGACGGGGTACTCAATCAGCCCCAGTATTTT.

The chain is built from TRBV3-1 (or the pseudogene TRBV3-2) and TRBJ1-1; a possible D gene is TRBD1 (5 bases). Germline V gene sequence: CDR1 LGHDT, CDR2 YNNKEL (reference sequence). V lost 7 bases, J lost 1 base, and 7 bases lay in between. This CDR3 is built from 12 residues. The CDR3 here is CASTGGNTEAFF. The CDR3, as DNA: TGTGCCAGCACCGGGGGGAACACTGAAGCTTTCTTT.

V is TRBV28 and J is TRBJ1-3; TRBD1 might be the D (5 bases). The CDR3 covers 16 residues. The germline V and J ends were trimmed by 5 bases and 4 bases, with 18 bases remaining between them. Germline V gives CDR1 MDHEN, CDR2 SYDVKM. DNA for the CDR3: TGTGCCAGCAGTACCCCCGTGGGGGGATCAGGAAACACCATATATTTT. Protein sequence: CASSTPVGGSGNTIYF.

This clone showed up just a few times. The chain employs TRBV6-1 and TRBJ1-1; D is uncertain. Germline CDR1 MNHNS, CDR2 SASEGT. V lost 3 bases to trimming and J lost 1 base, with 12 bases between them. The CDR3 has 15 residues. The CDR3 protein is CASSDAGRPNTEAFF. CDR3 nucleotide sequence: TGTGCCAGCAGTGATGCGGGCAGACCGAACACTGAAGCTTTCTTT.

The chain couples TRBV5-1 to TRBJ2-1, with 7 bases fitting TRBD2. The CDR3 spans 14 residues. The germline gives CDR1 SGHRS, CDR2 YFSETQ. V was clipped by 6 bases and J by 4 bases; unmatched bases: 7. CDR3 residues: CASNDGTTYNEQFF. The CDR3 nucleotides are TGCGCCAGCAATGACGGGACTACGTACAATGAGCAGTTCTTC.

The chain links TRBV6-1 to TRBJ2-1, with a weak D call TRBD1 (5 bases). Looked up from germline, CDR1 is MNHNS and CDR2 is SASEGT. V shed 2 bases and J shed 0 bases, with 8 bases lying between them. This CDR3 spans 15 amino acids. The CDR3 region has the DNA TGTGCCAGCAGTGAAACAGGTAGCTCCTACAATGAGCAGTTCTTC. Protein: CASSETGSSYNEQFF.

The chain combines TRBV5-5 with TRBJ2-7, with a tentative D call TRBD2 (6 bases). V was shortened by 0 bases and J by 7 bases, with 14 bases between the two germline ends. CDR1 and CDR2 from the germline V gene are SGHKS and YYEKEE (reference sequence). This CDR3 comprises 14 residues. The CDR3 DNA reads TGTGCCAGCAGCTTGGATGTCGGGGGTCCAGAGCAGTACTTC. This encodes CASSLDVGGPEQYF.

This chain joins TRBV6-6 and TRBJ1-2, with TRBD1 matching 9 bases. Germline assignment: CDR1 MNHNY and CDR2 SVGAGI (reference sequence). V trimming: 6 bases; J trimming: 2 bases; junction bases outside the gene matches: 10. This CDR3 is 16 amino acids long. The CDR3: CASSNPTGQGNYGYTF. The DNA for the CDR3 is TGTGCCAGCAGCAATCCTACCGGACAGGGGAACTATGGCTACACCTTC.

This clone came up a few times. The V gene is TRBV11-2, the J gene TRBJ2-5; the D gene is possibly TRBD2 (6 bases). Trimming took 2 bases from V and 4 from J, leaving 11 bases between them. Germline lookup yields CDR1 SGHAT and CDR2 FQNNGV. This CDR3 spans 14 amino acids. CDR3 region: CASSLPDYPETQYF. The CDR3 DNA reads TGTGCCAGCAGCTTACCGGACTATCCAGAGACCCAGTACTTC.

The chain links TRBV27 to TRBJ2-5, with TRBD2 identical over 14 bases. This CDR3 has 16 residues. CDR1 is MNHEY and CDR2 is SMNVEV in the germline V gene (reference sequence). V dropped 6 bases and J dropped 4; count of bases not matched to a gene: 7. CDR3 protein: CASSLGLAGGRETQYF. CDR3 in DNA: TGTGCCAGCAGCCTCGGACTAGCGGGAGGTAGAGAGACCCAGTACTTC.

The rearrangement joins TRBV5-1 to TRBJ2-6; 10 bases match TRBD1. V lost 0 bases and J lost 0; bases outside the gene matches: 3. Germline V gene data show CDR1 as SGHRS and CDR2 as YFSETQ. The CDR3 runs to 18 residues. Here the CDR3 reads CASSLGQGASSGANVLTF. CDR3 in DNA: TGCGCCAGCAGCTTGGGACAGGGGGCCTCCTCTGGGGCCAACGTCCTGACTTTC.

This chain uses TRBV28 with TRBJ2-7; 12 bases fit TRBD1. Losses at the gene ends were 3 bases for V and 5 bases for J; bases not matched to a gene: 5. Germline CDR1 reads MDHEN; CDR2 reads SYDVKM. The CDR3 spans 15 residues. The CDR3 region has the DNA TGTGCCAGCAGTTTTTGGGGGACAGGGGGCCACGAGCAGTACTTC. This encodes CASSFWGTGGHEQYF.

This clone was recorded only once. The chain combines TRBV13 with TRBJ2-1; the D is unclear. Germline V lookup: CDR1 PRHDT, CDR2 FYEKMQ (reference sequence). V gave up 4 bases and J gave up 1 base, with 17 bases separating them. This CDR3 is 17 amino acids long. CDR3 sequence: CASSSMPIRSSYNEQFF. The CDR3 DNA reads TGTGCCAGCAGCTCCATGCCCATACGGTCTTCCTACAATGAGCAGTTCTTC.

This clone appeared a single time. The CDR3: CASSQDLPTGTGGSEQYF. The CDR3 DNA reads TGTGCCAGCAGCCAAGATCTCCCCACCGGGACAGGGGGGAGCGAGCAGTACTTC. The chain uses TRBV3-1 (or the pseudogene TRBV3-2) and TRBJ2-7, with TRBD1 matching over 11 bases. J gave up 6 bases and V 0 bases, and 13 bases lay outside the gene matches. Germline V gene lookup returns CDR1 LGHDT and CDR2 YNNKEL (reference sequence). CDR3 length equals 18 residues.

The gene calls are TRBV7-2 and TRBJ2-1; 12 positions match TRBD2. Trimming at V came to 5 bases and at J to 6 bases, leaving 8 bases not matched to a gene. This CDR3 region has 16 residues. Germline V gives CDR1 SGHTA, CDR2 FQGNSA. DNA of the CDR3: TGTGCCAGCAGCCCCCTAGCGGGAGGGCCCCCCAATGAGCAGTTCTTC. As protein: CASSPLAGGPPNEQFF.

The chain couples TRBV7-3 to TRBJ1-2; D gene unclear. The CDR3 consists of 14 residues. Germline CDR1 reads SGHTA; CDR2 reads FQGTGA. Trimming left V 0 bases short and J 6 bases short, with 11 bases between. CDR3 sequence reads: CASSLTGDGHGYTF. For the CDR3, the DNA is TGTGCCAGCAGCTTAACCGGGGATGGGCATGGCTACACCTTC.

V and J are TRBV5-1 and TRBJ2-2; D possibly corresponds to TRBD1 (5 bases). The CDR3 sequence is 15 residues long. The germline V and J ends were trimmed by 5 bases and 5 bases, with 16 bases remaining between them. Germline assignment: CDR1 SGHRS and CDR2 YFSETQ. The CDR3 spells CASRLQDGATGELFF. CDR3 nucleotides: TGCGCCAGCAGACTACAGGATGGGGCAACCGGGGAGCTGTTTTTT.

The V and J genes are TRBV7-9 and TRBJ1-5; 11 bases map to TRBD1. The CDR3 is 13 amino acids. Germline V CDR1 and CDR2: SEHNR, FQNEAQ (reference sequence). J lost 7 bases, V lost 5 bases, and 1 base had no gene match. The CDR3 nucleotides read TGTGCCAGCAGCGGGACAGGGGGACAGCCCCAGCATTTT. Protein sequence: CASSGTGGQPQHF.

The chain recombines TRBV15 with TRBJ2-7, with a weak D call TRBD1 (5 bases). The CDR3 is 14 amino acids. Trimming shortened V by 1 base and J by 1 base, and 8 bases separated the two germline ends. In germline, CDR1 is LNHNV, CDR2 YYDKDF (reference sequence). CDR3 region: CATSRAQGSYEQYF. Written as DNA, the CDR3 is TGTGCCACCAGCAGAGCGCAGGGATCCTACGAGCAGTACTTC.

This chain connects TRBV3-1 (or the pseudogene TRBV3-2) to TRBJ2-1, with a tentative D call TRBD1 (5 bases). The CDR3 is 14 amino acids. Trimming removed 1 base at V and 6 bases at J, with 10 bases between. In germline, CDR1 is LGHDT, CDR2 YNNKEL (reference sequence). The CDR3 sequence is CASSQVSRVNEQFF. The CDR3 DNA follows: TGTGCCAGCAGCCAAGTTTCCAGGGTCAATGAGCAGTTCTTC.

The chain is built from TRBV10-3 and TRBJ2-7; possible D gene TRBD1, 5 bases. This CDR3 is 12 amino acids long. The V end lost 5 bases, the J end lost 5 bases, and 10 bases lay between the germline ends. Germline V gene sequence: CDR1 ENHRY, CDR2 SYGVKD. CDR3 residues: CAISKQQDEQYF. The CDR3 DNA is TGTGCCATCAGTAAACAACAGGACGAGCAGTACTTC.

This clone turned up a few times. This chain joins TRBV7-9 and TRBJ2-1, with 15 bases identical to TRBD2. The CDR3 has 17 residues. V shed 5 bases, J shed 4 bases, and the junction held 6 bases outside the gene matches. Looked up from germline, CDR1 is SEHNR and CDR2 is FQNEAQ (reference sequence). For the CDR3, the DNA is TGTGCCAGCAGCACCCGGACTAGCGGGGGGGGGTACAATGAGCAGTTCTTC. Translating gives CASSTRTSGGGYNEQFF.

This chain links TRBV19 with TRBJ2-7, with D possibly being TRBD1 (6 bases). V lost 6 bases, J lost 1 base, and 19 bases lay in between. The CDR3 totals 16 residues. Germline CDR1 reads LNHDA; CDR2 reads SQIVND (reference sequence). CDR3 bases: TGTGCCAGTAGCCCCTATTTCGGGACAACTTCCTACGAGCAGTACTTC. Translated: CASSPYFGTTSYEQYF. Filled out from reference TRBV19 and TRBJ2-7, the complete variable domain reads DGGITQSPKYLFRKEGQNVTLSCEQNLNHDAMYWYRQDPGQGLRLIYYSQIVNDFQKGDIAEGYSVSREKKESFPLTVTSAQKNPTAFYLCASSPYFGTTSYEQYFGPGTRLTVT.